This entry describes one TCR beta chain. Methods used by the authors: How many nucleated cells were present was estimated from reference gene primer amplification. Profiled with immunoSEQ multiplex PCR; TCRdb holds only in-frame clones, not every one. That table is the source of V, J and clone size, and D and trimming were worked out from the DNA. The sample lists 65,000 to 75,000 clones; 75% to 85% were seen once. Germline loops: CDR1 MGHRA, CDR2 YSYEKL. The CDR3 is 15 residues long. Losses at the gene ends were 1 base for V and 5 bases for J; bases not matched to a gene: 7. The sample originates from a study of blood T cell repertoires in COVID-19. In the study overall: Italy, Spain and the United States were the sources of the convalescent and acute COVID-19 samples. Sources were T cells, B-cell-depleted T cells, or PBMCs; the material itself was cDNA or gDNA.

The clonotype originates from a human donor in a cohort sampled during active COVID-19. The chain links TRBV4-1 to TRBJ1-2, with TRBD1 matching over 7 bases. Specimen: peripheral blood. The DNA of the CDR3 is TGCGCCAGCAGCCAAGCCGGGACAGTTCGGTATGGCTACACCTTC. This codes for CASSQAGTVRYGYTF.